This TCR beta chain is drawn from a study of blood T cell repertoires in COVID-19. Study details: Samples taken during acute and convalescent COVID-19 were collected in the United States, Italy and Spain.

This CDR3 region has 14 residues. Germline loops: CDR1 SGHNT, CDR2 YYREEE (reference sequence). V was clipped by 0 bases and J by 10 bases, with 14 bases between them. Repertoires were generated with immunoSEQ multiplex PCR, while TCRdb's copy carries only in-frame clones and drops some. The repertoire holds 80,000 to 100,000 clones, roughly 85% seen once, with about 5% in the top ten. The source is a man in his 70s with acute or convalescent COVID-19. What was sequenced was peripheral blood. The chain joins TRBV5-4 to TRBJ2-1, with TRBD1 as a possible D gene (6 bases). CDR3 amino acids: CASSLDRERVEQFF. DNA for the CDR3: TGTGCCAGCAGCTTGGACAGGGAGAGGGTCGAGCAGTTCTTC.